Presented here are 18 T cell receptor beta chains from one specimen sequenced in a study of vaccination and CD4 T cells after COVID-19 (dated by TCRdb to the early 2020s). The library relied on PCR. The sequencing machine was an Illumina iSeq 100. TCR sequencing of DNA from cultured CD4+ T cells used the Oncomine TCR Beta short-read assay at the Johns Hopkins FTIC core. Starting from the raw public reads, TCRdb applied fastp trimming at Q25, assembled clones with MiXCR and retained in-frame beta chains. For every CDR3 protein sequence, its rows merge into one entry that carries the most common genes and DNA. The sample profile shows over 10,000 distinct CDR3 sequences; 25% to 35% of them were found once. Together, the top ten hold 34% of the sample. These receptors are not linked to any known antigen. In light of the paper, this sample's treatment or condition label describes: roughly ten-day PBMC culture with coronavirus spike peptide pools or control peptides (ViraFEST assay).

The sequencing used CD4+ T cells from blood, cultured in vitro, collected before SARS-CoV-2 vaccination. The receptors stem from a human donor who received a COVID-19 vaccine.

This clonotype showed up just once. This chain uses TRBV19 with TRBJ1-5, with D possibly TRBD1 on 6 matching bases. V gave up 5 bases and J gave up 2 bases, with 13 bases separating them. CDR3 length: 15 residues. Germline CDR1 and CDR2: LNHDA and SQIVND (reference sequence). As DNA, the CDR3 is TGTGCCAGTAGTGGGGGCACGTACGGCAATCAGCCCCAGCATTTT. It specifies CASSGGTYGNQPQHF.

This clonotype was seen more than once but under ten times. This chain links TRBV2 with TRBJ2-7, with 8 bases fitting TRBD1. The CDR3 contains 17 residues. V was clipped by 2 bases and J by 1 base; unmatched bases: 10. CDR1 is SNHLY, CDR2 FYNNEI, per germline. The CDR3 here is CASSERAGGIGSYEQYF. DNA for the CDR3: TGTGCCAGCAGTGAAAGGGCAGGGGGCATAGGATCCTACGAGCAGTACTTC. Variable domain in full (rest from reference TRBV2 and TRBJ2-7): EPEVTQTPSHQVTQMGQEVILRCVPISNHLYFYWYRQILGQKVEFLVSFYNNEISEKSEIFDDQFSVERPDGSNFTLKIRSTKLEDSAMYFCASSERAGGIGSYEQYFGPGTRLTVT.

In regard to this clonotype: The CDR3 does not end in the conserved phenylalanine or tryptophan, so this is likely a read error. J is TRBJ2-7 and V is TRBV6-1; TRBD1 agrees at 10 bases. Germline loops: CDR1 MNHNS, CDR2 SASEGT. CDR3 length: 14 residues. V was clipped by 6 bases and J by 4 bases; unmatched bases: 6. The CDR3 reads CASRPGDRGYEQYL. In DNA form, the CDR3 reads TGTGCCAGCAGACCCGGGGACAGGGGATACGAGCAGTACCTC.

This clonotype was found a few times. The CDR3 sequence: CASTTGTGSGTDTQYF. CDR3 nucleotide sequence: TGTGCCAGTACCACCGGGACAGGGTCTGGCACAGATACGCAGTATTTT. V is TRBV19 and J is TRBJ2-3; 9 bases line up with TRBD1. CDR3 length: 16 residues. Germline V CDR1 and CDR2: LNHDA, SQIVND (reference sequence). J gave up 1 base and V 7 bases, and 9 bases lay outside the gene matches.

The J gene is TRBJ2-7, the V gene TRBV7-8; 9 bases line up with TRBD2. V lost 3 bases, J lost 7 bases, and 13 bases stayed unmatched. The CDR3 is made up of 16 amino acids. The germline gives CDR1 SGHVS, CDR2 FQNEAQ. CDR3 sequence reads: CASSLRSSGEIEEQYF. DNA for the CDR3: TGTGCCAGCAGCTTGCGGTCTAGCGGGGAGATTGAAGAGCAGTACTTC.

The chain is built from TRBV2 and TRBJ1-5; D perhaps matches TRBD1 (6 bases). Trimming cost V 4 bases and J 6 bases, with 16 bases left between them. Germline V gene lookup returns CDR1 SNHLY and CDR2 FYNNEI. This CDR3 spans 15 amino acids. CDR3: CASSVSRGGGQPQHF. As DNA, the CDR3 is TGTGCCAGCAGTGTGTCCAGGGGAGGAGGTCAGCCCCAGCATTTT.

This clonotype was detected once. CDR3 amino acids: CASSLVQQGAKNIQYF. In nucleotides, the CDR3 is TGTGCCAGCAGCCTGGTTCAACAGGGGGCCAAAAACATTCAGTACTTC. The V call is TRBV28, the J call TRBJ2-4; TRBD1 aligns across 7 bases. CDR3 length equals 16 residues. V gave up 6 bases and J gave up 1 base; unmatched junction bases: 9. Germline CDR1 is MDHEN and CDR2 is SYDVKM. The variable domain in full, with the rest retrieved from reference TRBV28 and TRBJ2-4, is DVKVTQSSRYLVKRTGEKVFLECVQDMDHENMFWYRQDPGLGLRLIYFSYDVKMKEKGDIPEGYSVSREKKERFSLILESASTNQTSMYLCASSLVQQGAKNIQYFGAGTRLSVL.

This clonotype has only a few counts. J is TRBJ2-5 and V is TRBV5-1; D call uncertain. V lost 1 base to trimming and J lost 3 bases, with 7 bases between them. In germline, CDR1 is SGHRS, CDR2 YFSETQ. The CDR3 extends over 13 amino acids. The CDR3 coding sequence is TGCGCCAGCAGCTTGTATAATGAAGAGACCCAGTACTTC. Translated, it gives CASSLYNEETQYF.

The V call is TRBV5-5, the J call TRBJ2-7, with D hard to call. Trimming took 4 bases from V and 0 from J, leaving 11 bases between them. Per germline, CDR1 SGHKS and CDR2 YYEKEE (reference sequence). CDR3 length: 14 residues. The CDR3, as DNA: TGTGCCAGCAGCATGGACGCTCTCTCCTACGAGCAGTACTTC. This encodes CASSMDALSYEQYF. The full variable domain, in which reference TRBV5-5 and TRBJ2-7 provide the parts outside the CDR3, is DAGVTQSPTHLIKTRGQQVTLRCSPISGHKSVSWYQQVLGQGPQFIFQYYEKEERGRGNFPDRFSARQFPNYSSELNVNALLLGDSALYLCASSMDALSYEQYFGPGTRLTVT.

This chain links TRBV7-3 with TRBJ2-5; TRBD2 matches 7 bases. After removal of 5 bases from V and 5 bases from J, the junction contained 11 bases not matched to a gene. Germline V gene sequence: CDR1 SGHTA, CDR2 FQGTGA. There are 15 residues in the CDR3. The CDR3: CASSPRPSGIETQYF. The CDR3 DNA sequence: TGTGCCAGCAGCCCCCGCCCTAGCGGCATCGAGACCCAGTACTTC.

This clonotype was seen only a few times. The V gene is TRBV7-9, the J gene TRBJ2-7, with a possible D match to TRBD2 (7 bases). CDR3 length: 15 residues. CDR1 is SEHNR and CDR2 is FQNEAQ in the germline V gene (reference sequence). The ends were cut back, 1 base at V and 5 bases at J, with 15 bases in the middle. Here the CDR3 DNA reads TGTGCCAGCAGCTTAGTGGTGGGGGGGGCCCACGAGCAGTACTTC. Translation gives CASSLVVGGAHEQYF.

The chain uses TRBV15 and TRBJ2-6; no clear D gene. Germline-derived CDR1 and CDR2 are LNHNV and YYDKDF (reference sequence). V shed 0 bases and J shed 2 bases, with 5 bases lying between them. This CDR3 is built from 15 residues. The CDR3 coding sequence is TGTGCCACCAGCAGAGAACTGACTGGGGCCAACGTCCTGACTTTC. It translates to CATSRELTGANVLTF. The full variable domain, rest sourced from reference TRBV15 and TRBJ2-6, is DAMVIQNPRYQVTQFGKPVTLSCSQTLNHNVMYWYQQKSSQAPKLLFHYYDKDFNNEADTPDNFQSRRPNTSFCFLDIRSPGLGDTAMYLCATSRELTGANVLTFGAGSRLTVL.

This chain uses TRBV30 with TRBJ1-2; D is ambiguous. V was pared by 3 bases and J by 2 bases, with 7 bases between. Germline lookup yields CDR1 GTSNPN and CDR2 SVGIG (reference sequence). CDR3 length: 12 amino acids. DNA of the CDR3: TGTGCCTGGAGAACCAGAAACTATGGCTACACCTTC. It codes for CAWRTRNYGYTF.

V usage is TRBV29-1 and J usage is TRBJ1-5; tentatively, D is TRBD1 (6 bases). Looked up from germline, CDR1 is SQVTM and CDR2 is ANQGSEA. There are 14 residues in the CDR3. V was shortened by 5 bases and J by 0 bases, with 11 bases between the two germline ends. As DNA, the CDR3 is TGCAGCGTTTCGGACAGAAGTAGCAATCAGCCCCAGCATTTT. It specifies CSVSDRSSNQPQHF. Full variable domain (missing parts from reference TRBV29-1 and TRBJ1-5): SAVISQKPSRDICQRGTSLTIQCQVDSQVTMMFWYRQQPGQSLTLIATANQGSEATYESGFVIDKFPISRPNLTFSTLTVSNMSPEDSSIYLCSVSDRSSNQPQHFGDGTRLSIL.

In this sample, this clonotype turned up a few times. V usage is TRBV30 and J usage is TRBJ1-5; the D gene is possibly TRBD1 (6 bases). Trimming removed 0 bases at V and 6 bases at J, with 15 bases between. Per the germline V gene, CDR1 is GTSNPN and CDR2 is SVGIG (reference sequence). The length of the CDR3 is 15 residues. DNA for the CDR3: TGTGCCTGGAGTGTAAAAGGGGGGTTGGGTCAGCCCCAGCATTTT. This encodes CAWSVKGGLGQPQHF.

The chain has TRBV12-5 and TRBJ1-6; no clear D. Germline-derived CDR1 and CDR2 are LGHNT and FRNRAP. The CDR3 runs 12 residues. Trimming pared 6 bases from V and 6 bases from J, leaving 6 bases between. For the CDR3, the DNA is TGTGCTAGTGGAAGCGTTAATTCACCCCTCCACTTT. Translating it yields CASGSVNSPLHF.

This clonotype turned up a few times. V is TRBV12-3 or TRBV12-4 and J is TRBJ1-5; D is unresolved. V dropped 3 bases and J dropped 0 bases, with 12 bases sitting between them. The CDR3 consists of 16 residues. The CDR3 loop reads CASSFRSGNSNQPQHF. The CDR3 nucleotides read TGTGCCAGCAGTTTCCGTTCGGGGAATAGCAATCAGCCCCAGCATTTT.

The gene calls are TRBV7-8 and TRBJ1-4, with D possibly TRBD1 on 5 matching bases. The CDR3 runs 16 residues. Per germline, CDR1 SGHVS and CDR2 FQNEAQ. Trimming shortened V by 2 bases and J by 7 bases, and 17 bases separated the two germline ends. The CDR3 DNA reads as TGTGCCAGCAGCTTAATCGTGACCGGGGGTGGTGAAAAACTGTTTTTT. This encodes CASSLIVTGGGEKLFF.